The rows below give T cell receptor beta chains drawn from one sample of a study of tumor-infiltrating lymphocytes in primary liver carcinoma. Via MiXCR, TCRdb re-called the multiplex PCR reads, giving one row per CDR3 protein. Among 310,000 or so distinct CDR3 sequences, 58% were seen once, and the ten largest hold around 15%. Sequencing was carried out using peripheral blood. Source of these receptors: a woman aged 30 to 39 with primary liver carcinoma and hepatitis B virus infection. Both conserved end residues are part of each CDR3. The D gene is left open where the match is weak. Clone size appears in some rows only: once, few, many, or a class for an expanded clone.

j_gene: TRBJ2-1; abundance: many; d_gene: TRBD2; len: 15; v_gene: TRBV12-3/TRBV12-4; CDR3aa: CASSFSSGKGDEQFF; CDR3nt: TGTGCCAGCAGTTTTTCTAGCGGGAAAGGGGATGAGCAGTTCTTC
j_gene: TRBJ1-4; abundance: -; d_gene: TRBD1; len: 15; v_gene: TRBV6-5; CDR3aa: CANSYGRGGNEKLFF; CDR3nt: TGTGCCAACAGTTACGGCAGGGGGGGGAATGAAAAACTGTTTTTT
j_gene: TRBJ2-1; abundance: -; d_gene: -; len: 13; v_gene: TRBV12-3/TRBV12-4; CDR3aa: CASTPFRLNEHFF; CDR3nt: TGTGCCAGCACCCCTTTTCGGCTTAATGAGCACTTCTTC
j_gene: TRBJ2-1; abundance: -; d_gene: -; len: 14; v_gene: TRBV30; CDR3aa: CAWTPGLAVNERFF; CDR3nt: TGTGCCTGGACCCCGGGACTGGCCGTCAATGAGCGGTTCTTC
j_gene: TRBJ1-6; abundance: many; d_gene: -; len: 16; v_gene: TRBV11-1; CDR3aa: CASSSNSPPQNSPLHF; CDR3nt: TGTGCCAGCAGCTCAAACTCCCCTCCACAGAACTCACCCCTCCACTTT
j_gene: TRBJ1-3; abundance: few; d_gene: -; len: 16; v_gene: TRBV12-3/TRBV12-4; CDR3aa: CASSFGGLISGNTIYF; CDR3nt: TGTGCCAGCAGTTTTGGGGGCCTTATTTCTGGAAACACCATATATTTT
j_gene: TRBJ2-3; abundance: once; d_gene: -; len: 13; v_gene: TRBV28; CDR3aa: CASTLGAPDTQYF; CDR3nt: TGTGCCAGCACCCTGGGGGCTCCAGATACGCAGTATTTT
j_gene: TRBJ2-1; abundance: once; d_gene: -; len: 18; v_gene: TRBV29-1; CDR3aa: CSVVGAGASGISYNEQFF; CDR3nt: TGCAGCGTCGTGGGGGCTGGGGCAAGCGGGATCTCCTACAATGAGCAGTTCTTC
j_gene: TRBJ1-5; abundance: -; d_gene: -; len: 16; v_gene: TRBV28; CDR3aa: CASSWGGGDSNQPQHF; CDR3nt: TGTGCCAGCTCCTGGGGCGGGGGAGATAGCAATCAGCCCCAGCATTTT
j_gene: TRBJ2-7; abundance: -; d_gene: TRBD1; len: 14; v_gene: TRBV11-1; CDR3aa: CASILTGGSYEQYF; CDR3nt: TGTGCCAGCATACTCACAGGGGGGTCCTACGAGCAGTACTTC
j_gene: TRBJ2-1; abundance: -; d_gene: TRBD2; len: 16; v_gene: TRBV28; CDR3aa: CASPPRGAGGYNEQFF; CDR3nt: TGTGCCAGCCCCCCCAGAGGAGCGGGGGGCTACAATGAGCAGTTCTTC
j_gene: TRBJ2-3; abundance: many; d_gene: -; len: 15; v_gene: TRBV11-2; CDR3aa: CASSLAGAGTDTQYF; CDR3nt: TGTGCCAGCAGCTTAGCAGGGGCGGGCACAGATACGCAGTATTTT
j_gene: TRBJ2-1; abundance: -; d_gene: TRBD2; len: 17; v_gene: TRBV5-4; CDR3aa: CASRRTSGRRDGNEQFF; CDR3nt: TGTGCCAGCCGACGGACTAGCGGGAGGCGGGACGGCAATGAGCAGTTCTTC
j_gene: TRBJ2-1; abundance: few; d_gene: -; len: 14; v_gene: TRBV10-3; CDR3aa: CAISEGGTYNEQFF; CDR3nt: TGTGCCATCAGTGAGGGAGGGACCTACAATGAGCAGTTCTTC
j_gene: TRBJ2-7; abundance: many; d_gene: -; len: 13; v_gene: TRBV5-6; CDR3aa: CASSLDVLYEQYF; CDR3nt: TGTGCCAGCAGCTTGGATGTTCTCTACGAGCAGTACTTC
j_gene: TRBJ1-1; abundance: -; d_gene: -; len: 12; v_gene: TRBV11-2; CDR3aa: CASSLNRSLAFF; CDR3nt: TGTGCCAGCAGCCTCAACCGTTCTCTAGCTTTCTTT
j_gene: TRBJ2-1; abundance: few; d_gene: TRBD2; len: 17; v_gene: TRBV11-2; CDR3aa: CANSMGLAGGPRDEQFF; CDR3nt: TGTGCCAACAGCATGGGACTAGCGGGAGGCCCCCGGGATGAGCAGTTCTTC
j_gene: TRBJ2-2; abundance: -; d_gene: -; len: 18; v_gene: TRBV13; CDR3aa: CANSERGQGGFEAGGLFF; CDR3nt: TGTGCCAACAGCGAAAGAGGGCAGGGAGGTTTTGAAGCCGGGGGGCTGTTTTTT
j_gene: TRBJ1-2; abundance: -; d_gene: -; len: 14; v_gene: TRBV28; CDR3aa: CASSRIQGRGGYTF; CDR3nt: TGTGCCAGCAGCCGAATCCAGGGGAGGGGTGGCTACACCTTC
j_gene: TRBJ2-3; abundance: -; d_gene: TRBD2; len: 16; v_gene: TRBV12-3/TRBV12-4; CDR3aa: CASSFGQREDGNTQYF; CDR3nt: TGTGCCAGCAGTTTTGGGCAGCGGGAGGACGGAAATACGCAGTATTTT
j_gene: TRBJ2-1; abundance: -; d_gene: -; len: 13; v_gene: TRBV9; CDR3aa: CASSVITNNEQFF; CDR3nt: TGTGCCAGCAGCGTAATCACAAACAATGAGCAGTTCTTC
j_gene: TRBJ2-1; abundance: -; d_gene: -; len: 17; v_gene: TRBV19; CDR3aa: CASSIAPGHVKPNEQFF; CDR3nt: TGTGCCAGCAGTATCGCGCCAGGACACGTAAAACCCAATGAGCAGTTCTTC
j_gene: TRBJ2-2; abundance: many; d_gene: -; len: 15; v_gene: TRBV14; CDR3aa: CASSQENRWTGELFF; CDR3nt: TGTGCCAGCAGCCAAGAAAATAGGTGGACCGGGGAGCTGTTTTTT
j_gene: TRBJ1-3; abundance: few; d_gene: -; len: 11; v_gene: TRBV12-5; CDR3aa: CASGFENTIYF; CDR3nt: TGTGCTAGTGGTTTCGAGAACACCATATATTTT
j_gene: TRBJ2-3; abundance: few; d_gene: TRBD2; len: 14; v_gene: TRBV5-1; CDR3aa: CASSDSGRTDTQYF; CDR3nt: TGCGCCAGCAGCGATAGCGGGAGAACAGATACGCAGTATTTT
j_gene: TRBJ2-3; abundance: few; d_gene: -; len: 17; v_gene: TRBV11-2; CDR3aa: CASSHRTTGTSYPPQYF; CDR3nt: TGTGCCAGCAGCCATAGGACTACCGGGACCTCCTACCCCCCGCAGTATTTT
j_gene: TRBJ2-4; abundance: -; d_gene: TRBD2; len: 17; v_gene: TRBV11-2; CDR3aa: CASSPNPAGVGINIQYF; CDR3nt: TGTGCCAGCAGTCCTAATCCAGCGGGAGTGGGCATAAACATTCAGTACTTC
j_gene: TRBJ1-1; abundance: -; d_gene: -; len: 17; v_gene: TRBV13; CDR3aa: CANSLGGFGIGGTEAFF; CDR3nt: TGTGCCAACAGCTTAGGAGGATTTGGTATTGGGGGCACTGAAGCATTCTTT
j_gene: TRBJ2-7; abundance: few; d_gene: -; len: 14; v_gene: TRBV10-2; CDR3aa: CASNGGDSSYEQYF; CDR3nt: TGCGCCAGCAATGGGGGGGACAGCTCCTACGAGCAGTACTTC
j_gene: TRBJ2-3; abundance: many; d_gene: -; len: 14; v_gene: TRBV29-1; CDR3aa: CSVEDGVSHDTQYF; CDR3nt: TGCAGCGTTGAAGATGGGGTATCGCACGATACGCAGTATTTT
j_gene: TRBJ2-2; abundance: -; d_gene: TRBD1; len: 14; v_gene: TRBV6-2/TRBV6-3; CDR3aa: CASSCRTGVEELFF; CDR3nt: TGTGCCAGCAGTTGCCGGACAGGGGTAGAGGAGCTGTTTTTT
j_gene: TRBJ2-3; abundance: few; d_gene: TRBD1; len: 13; v_gene: TRBV5-4; CDR3aa: CASSLVGTDMQYF; CDR3nt: TGTGCCAGCAGCTTGGTAGGGACAGATATGCAGTATTTT
j_gene: TRBJ1-1; abundance: once; d_gene: -; len: 17; v_gene: TRBV6-2/TRBV6-3; CDR3aa: CVSSYSSGGSPIPEAFF; CDR3nt: TGTGTCAGCAGTTACTCGTCTGGAGGGTCTCCAATCCCCGAAGCTTTCTTT
j_gene: TRBJ2-2; abundance: -; d_gene: -; len: 15; v_gene: TRBV13; CDR3aa: CASSPGGTNTEELFF; CDR3nt: TGTGCCAGCAGCCCCGGGGGCACTAACACCGAGGAGCTGTTTTTT
j_gene: TRBJ2-1; abundance: many; d_gene: TRBD1; len: 14; v_gene: TRBV29-1; CDR3aa: CSAPTGFRRNEQFF; CDR3nt: TGCAGCGCCCCGACAGGGTTCAGGAGGAATGAGCAGTTCTTC
j_gene: TRBJ2-7; abundance: -; d_gene: TRBD2; len: 16; v_gene: TRBV11-2; CDR3aa: CASIFDRLAPSYEQYF; CDR3nt: TGTGCCAGCATCTTCGACAGACTAGCTCCCTCCTACGAGCAGTACTTC
j_gene: TRBJ2-6; abundance: -; d_gene: -; len: 16; v_gene: TRBV6-5; CDR3aa: CASSYSPEAGTNVLTF; CDR3nt: TGTGCCAGCAGTTACTCCCCGGAAGCTGGGACCAACGTCCTGACTTTC
j_gene: TRBJ2-5; abundance: many; d_gene: TRBD2; len: 15; v_gene: TRBV6-1; CDR3aa: CASRAGGPVGETQYF; CDR3nt: TGTGCCAGCAGAGCGGGGGGGCCTGTTGGAGAGACCCAGTACTTC
j_gene: TRBJ2-7; abundance: -; d_gene: TRBD2; len: 13; v_gene: TRBV12-3/TRBV12-4; CDR3aa: CASKLSGSSEQYF; CDR3nt: TGTGCCAGCAAACTTAGCGGGAGTTCCGAGCAGTACTTC
j_gene: TRBJ2-1; abundance: many; d_gene: -; len: 13; v_gene: TRBV7-8; CDR3aa: CASSLSGRNEQFF; CDR3nt: TGTGCCAGCAGCTTAAGCGGCCGCAATGAGCAGTTCTTC
j_gene: TRBJ1-5; abundance: -; d_gene: -; len: 16; v_gene: TRBV6-6; CDR3aa: CASSPRGGDRNQPQHF; CDR3nt: TGTGCCAGCAGTCCCCGGGGAGGAGACAGGAATCAGCCCCAGCATTTT
j_gene: TRBJ2-1; abundance: -; d_gene: -; len: 11; v_gene: TRBV7-8; CDR3aa: CASSEYNKQFF; CDR3nt: TGTGCCAGCAGCGAGTATAATAAGCAGTTCTTC
j_gene: TRBJ1-1; abundance: -; d_gene: -; len: 15; v_gene: TRBV12-3/TRBV12-4; CDR3aa: CASSPHGGEDTEAFF; CDR3nt: TGTGCCAGCAGTCCCCACGGGGGTGAGGACACTGAAGCTTTCTTT
j_gene: TRBJ1-1; abundance: -; d_gene: -; len: 13; v_gene: TRBV11-3; CDR3aa: CASSLVGEQVAFF; CDR3nt: TGTGCCAGCAGCTTAGTGGGGGAACAGGTAGCTTTCTTT
j_gene: TRBJ2-2; abundance: -; d_gene: -; len: 16; v_gene: TRBV29-1; CDR3aa: CSVRGPILANTGELFF; CDR3nt: TGCAGCGTTAGGGGCCCAATTTTAGCGAACACCGGGGAGCTGTTTTTT
j_gene: TRBJ2-7; abundance: -; d_gene: -; len: 12; v_gene: TRBV7-9; CDR3aa: CASSFGSYKQYF; CDR3nt: TGTGCCAGCAGCTTTGGCTCCTACAAGCAGTACTTC